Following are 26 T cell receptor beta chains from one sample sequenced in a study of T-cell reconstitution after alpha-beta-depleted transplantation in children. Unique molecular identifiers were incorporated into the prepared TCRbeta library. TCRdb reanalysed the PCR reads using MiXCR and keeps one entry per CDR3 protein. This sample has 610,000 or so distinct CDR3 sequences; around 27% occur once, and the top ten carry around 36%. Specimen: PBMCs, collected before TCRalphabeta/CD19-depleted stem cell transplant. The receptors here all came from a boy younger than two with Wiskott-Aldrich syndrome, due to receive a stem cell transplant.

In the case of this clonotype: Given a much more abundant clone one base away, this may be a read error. This CDR3 is CASSSDFGNEHFF. CDR3 DNA sequence: TGTGCCAGCAGCTCGGACTTTGGCAATGAGCATTTCTTC. The rearrangement uses TRBV5-4 and TRBJ2-1; TRBD2 is a possible D gene (5 bases). The germline gives CDR1 SGHNT, CDR2 YYREEE (reference sequence). The CDR3 length is 13 residues.

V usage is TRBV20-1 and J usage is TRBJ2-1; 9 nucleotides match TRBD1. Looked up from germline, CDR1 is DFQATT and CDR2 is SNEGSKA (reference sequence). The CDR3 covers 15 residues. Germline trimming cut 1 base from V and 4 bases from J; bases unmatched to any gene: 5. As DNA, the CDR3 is TGCAGTGCTAGAGCTTGGGGACAGGGTTACAATGAGCAGTTCTTC. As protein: CSARAWGQGYNEQFF.

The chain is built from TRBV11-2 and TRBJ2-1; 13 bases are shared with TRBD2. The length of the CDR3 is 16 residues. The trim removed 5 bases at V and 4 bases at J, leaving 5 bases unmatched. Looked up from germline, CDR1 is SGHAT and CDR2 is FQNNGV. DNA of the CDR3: TGTGCCAGCAGCCGACTAGCGGGAGGTTTTTACAATGAGCAGTTCTTC. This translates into CASSRLAGGFYNEQFF.

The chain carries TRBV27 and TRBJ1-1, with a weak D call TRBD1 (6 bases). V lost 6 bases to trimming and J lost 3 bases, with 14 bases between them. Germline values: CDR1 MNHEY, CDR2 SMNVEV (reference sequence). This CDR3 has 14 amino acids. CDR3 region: CASRSVTGYTEAFF. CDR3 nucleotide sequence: TGTGCCAGCAGGTCCGTGACAGGCTACACTGAAGCTTTCTTT.

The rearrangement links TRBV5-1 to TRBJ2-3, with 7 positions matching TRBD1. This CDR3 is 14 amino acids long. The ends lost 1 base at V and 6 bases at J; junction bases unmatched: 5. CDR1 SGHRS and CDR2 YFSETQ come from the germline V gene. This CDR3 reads CASSLPGGSDTQYF. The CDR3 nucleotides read TGCGCCAGCAGCTTGCCAGGGGGATCGGATACGCAGTATTTT.

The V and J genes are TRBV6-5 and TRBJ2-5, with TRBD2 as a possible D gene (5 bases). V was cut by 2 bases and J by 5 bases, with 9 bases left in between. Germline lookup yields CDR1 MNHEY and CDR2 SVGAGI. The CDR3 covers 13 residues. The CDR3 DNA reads TGTGCCAGCAGTTACAACGGACTGGAGACCCAGTACTTC. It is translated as CASSYNGLETQYF.

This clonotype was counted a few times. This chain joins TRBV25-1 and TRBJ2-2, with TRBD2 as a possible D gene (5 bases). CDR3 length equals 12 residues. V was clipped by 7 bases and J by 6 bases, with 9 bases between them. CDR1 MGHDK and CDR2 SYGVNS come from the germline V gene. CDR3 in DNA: TGTGCCAGCACCGACGGGGCCGGGGAGCTGTTTTTT. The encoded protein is CASTDGAGELFF.

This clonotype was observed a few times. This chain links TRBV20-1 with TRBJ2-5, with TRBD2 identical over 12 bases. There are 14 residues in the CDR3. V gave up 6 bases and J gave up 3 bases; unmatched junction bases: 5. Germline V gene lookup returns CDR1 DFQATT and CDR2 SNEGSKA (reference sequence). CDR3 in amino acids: CSALAGGPEETQYF. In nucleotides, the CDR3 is TGCAGTGCCCTAGCGGGAGGGCCTGAAGAGACCCAGTACTTC.

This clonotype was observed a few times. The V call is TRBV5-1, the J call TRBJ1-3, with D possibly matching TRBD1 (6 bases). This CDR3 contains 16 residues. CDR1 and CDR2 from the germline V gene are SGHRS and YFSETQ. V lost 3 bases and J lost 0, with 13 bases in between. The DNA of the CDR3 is TGCGCCAGCAGCTGGGAACCGACAGGCTCTGGAAACACCATATATTTT. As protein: CASSWEPTGSGNTIYF.

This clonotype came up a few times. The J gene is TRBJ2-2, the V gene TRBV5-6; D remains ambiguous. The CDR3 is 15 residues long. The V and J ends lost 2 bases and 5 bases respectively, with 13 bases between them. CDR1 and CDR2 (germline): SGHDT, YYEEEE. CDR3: CASSLQRRTTGELFF. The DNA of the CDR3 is TGTGCCAGCAGCTTACAACGGAGAACAACCGGGGAGCTGTTTTTT.

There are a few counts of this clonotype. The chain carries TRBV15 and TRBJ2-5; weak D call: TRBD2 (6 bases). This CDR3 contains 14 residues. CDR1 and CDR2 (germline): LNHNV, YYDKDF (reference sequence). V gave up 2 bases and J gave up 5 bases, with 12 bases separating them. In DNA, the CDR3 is TGTGCCACCAGCAGATTGACGGAGGGGGAGACCCAGTACTTC. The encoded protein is CATSRLTEGETQYF.

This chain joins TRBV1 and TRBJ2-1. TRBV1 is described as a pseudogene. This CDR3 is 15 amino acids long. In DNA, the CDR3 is TGCACCAGCAGCCCAAGGGTTGGGGTTTACAATGAGCAGTTCTTC. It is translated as CTSSPRVGVYNEQFF.

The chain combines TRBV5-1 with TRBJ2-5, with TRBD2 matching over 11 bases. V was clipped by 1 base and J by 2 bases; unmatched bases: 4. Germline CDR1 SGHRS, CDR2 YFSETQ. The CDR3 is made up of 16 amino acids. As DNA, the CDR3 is TGCGCCAGCAGCTTGACCGGGACTAGCGGACAAGAGACCCAGTACTTC. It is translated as CASSLTGTSGQETQYF.

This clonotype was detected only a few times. The chain's CDR3 is CASSPRTSGIGEQYF. In DNA, the CDR3 is TGCGCCAGCAGCCCAAGGACTAGCGGGATTGGGGAGCAGTACTTC. The chain links TRBV5-1 to TRBJ2-7, with 12 bases identical to TRBD2. Trimming took 4 bases from V and 7 from J; bases not matched to a gene: 9. The CDR3 length is 15 residues. CDR1 is SGHRS and CDR2 is YFSETQ in the germline V gene.

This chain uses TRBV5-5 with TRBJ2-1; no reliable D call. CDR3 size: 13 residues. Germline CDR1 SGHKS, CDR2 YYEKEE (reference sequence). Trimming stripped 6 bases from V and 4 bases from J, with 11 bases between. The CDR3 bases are TGTGCCAGCACCGGCCGCGGTTACAATGAGCAGTTCTTC. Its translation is CASTGRGYNEQFF. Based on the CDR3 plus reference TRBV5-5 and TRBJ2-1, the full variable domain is DAGVTQSPTHLIKTRGQQVTLRCSPISGHKSVSWYQQVLGQGPQFIFQYYEKEERGRGNFPDRFSARQFPNYSSELNVNALLLGDSALYLCASTGRGYNEQFFGPGTRLTVL.

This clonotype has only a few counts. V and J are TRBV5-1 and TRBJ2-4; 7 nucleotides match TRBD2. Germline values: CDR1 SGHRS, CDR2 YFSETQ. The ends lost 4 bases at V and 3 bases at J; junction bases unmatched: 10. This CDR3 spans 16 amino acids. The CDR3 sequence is CASSLGGSDVKNIQYF. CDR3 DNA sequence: TGCGCCAGCAGCCTGGGGGGGTCGGATGTCAAAAACATTCAGTACTTC. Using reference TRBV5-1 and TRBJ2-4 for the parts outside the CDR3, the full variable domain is KAGVTQTPRYLIKTRGQQVTLSCSPISGHRSVSWYQQTPGQGLQFLFEYFSETQRNKGNFPGRFSGRQFSNSRSEMNVSTLELGDSALYLCASSLGGSDVKNIQYFGAGTRLSVL.

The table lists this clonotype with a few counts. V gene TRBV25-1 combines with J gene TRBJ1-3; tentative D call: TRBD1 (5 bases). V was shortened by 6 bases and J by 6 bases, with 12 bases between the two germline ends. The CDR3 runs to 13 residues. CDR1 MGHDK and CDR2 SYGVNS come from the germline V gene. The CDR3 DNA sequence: TGTGCCAGCAGGGGGGGAGGGGAAAACACCATATATTTT. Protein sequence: CASRGGGENTIYF.

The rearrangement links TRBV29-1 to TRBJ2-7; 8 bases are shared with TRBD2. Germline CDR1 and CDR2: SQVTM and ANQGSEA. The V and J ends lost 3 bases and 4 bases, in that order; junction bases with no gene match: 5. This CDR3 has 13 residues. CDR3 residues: CSVDRAGGYEQYF. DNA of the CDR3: TGCAGCGTTGATAGGGCGGGGGGATACGAGCAGTACTTC.

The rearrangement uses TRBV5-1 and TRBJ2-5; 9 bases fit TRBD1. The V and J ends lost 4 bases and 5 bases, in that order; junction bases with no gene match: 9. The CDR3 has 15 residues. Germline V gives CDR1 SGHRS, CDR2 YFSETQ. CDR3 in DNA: TGCGCCAGCAGCGTTACGGGACAGGGAACCGAGACCCAGTACTTC. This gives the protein CASSVTGQGTETQYF.

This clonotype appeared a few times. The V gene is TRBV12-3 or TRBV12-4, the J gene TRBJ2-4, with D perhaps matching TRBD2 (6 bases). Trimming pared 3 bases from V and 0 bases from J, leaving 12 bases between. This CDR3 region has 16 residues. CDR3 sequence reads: CASSFGGPLAKNIQYF. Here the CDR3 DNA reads TGTGCCAGCAGTTTTGGAGGGCCCCTAGCCAAAAACATTCAGTACTTC.

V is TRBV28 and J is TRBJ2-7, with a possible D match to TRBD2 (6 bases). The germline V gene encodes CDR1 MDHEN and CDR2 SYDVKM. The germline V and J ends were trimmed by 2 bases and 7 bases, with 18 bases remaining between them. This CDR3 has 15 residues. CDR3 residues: CASSLVRAREREQYF. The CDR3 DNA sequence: TGTGCCAGCAGTTTAGTCAGGGCCCGGGAGCGGGAGCAGTACTTC.

The CDR3 DNA reads as TGCAGTGCTAGAAGTGTTAGGCGCACAGATACGCAGTATTTT. It specifies CSARSVRRTDTQYF. This chain uses TRBV20-1 with TRBJ2-3; D gene unclear. This CDR3 has 14 amino acids. V was trimmed by 2 bases and J by 1 base, leaving 10 bases between them. Germline assignment: CDR1 DFQATT and CDR2 SNEGSKA (reference sequence).

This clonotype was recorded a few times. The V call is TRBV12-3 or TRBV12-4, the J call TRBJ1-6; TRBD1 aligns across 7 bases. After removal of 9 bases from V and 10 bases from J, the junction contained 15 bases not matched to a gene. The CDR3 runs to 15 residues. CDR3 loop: CASKYRQGQLSPLHF. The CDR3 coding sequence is TGTGCCAGTAAATATCGACAGGGTCAATTATCACCCCTCCACTTT.

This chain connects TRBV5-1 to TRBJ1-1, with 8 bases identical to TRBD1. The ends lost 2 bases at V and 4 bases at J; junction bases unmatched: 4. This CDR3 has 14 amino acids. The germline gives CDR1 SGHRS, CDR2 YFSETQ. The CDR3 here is CASSLQGGGTEAFF. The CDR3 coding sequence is TGCGCCAGCAGCTTACAGGGGGGCGGCACTGAAGCTTTCTTT.

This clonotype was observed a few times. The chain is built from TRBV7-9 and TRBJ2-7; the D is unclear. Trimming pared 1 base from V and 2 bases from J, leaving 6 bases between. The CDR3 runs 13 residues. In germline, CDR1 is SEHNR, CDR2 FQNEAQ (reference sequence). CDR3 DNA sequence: TGTGCCAGCAGCTTAGGGTCCACCTACGAGCAGTACTTC. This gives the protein CASSLGSTYEQYF.

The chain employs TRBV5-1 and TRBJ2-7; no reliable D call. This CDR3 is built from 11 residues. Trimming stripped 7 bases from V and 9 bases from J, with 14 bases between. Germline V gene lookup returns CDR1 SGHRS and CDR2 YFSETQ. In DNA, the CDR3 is TGCGCCAGCGGACCCAAGGCCCGGCAGTACTTC. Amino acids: CASGPKARQYF. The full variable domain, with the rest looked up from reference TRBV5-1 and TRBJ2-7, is KAGVTQTPRYLIKTRGQQVTLSCSPISGHRSVSWYQQTPGQGLQFLFEYFSETQRNKGNFPGRFSGRQFSNSRSEMNVSTLELGDSALYLCASGPKARQYFGPGTRLTVT.